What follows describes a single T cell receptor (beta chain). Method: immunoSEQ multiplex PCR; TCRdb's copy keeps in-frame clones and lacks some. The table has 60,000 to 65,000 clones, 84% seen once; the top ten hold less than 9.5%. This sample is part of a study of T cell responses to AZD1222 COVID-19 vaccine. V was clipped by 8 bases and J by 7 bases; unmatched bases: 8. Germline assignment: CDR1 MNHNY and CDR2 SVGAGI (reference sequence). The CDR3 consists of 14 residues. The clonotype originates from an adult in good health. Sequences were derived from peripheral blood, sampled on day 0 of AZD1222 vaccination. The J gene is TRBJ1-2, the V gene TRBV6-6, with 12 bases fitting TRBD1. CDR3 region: CASLRDRGRSGYTF. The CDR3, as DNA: TGTGCCAGCCTCCGGGACAGGGGGCGGAGTGGCTACACCTTC.